The 21 T cell receptor beta chains given below trace back to one sample, sequenced in a study of shared clonotypes between healthy human individuals. The protocol was immunoSEQ multiplex PCR, while the TCRdb copy is restricted to in-frame clones and leaves out a portion. This table holds some 1 million clones, around four fifths found once. Sequencing input: memory CD4+ T cells sorted from blood. Subset of the sample: CD45RA-negative fraction. All receptors derive from a man between 18 and 35 years old in good health.

This clone was counted a few times. The chain recombines TRBV15 with TRBJ2-5; TRBD1 might be the D (6 bases). V was cut by 5 bases and J by 5 bases, with 15 bases left in between. The CDR3 totals 14 residues. Germline V gene data show CDR1 as LNHNV and CDR2 as YYDKDF (reference sequence). The CDR3 sequence is CATSGGPQQETQYF. The CDR3 nucleotides read TGTGCCACCAGCGGGGGCCCACAACAGGAGACCCAGTACTTC.

The chain combines TRBV5-5 with TRBJ2-1, with D possibly being TRBD2 (6 bases). Trimming took off 5 bases at V and 0 bases at J, with 15 bases between the two ends. This CDR3 region has 16 residues. Germline CDR1 and CDR2: SGHKS and YYEKEE (reference sequence). CDR3 in DNA: TGTGCCAGCAGTCCGGGAGCGGGCCGCTCCTACAATGAGCAGTTCTTC. Translated: CASSPGAGRSYNEQFF.

This rearrangement joins TRBV29-1 to TRBJ2-2, with 8 bases lining up with TRBD1. J was trimmed by 0 bases and V by 6 bases; bases with no gene match: 3. The CDR3 length is 14 residues. Germline CDR1 SQVTM, CDR2 ANQGSEA. The CDR3 spells CSVRQGPNTGELFF. CDR3 sequence (DNA): TGCAGCGTCCGACAGGGGCCGAACACCGGGGAGCTGTTTTTT.

The chain employs TRBV19 and TRBJ2-3; 9 bases line up with TRBD1. The CDR3 totals 15 residues. Germline V gene data show CDR1 as LNHDA and CDR2 as SQIVND (reference sequence). V lost 5 bases and J lost 5; bases outside the gene matches: 8. The CDR3 loop is CASSSWTGVGDTQYF. For the CDR3, the DNA is TGTGCCAGTAGTTCATGGACAGGGGTAGGAGATACGCAGTATTTT.

The rearrangement links TRBV7-9 to TRBJ1-6, with D perhaps matching TRBD1 (6 bases). Germline CDR1 is SEHNR and CDR2 is FQNEAQ (reference sequence). The V end lost 5 bases, the J end lost 3 bases, and 8 bases lay between the germline ends. The CDR3 contains 14 residues. CDR3 amino acids: CASSRDNYNSPLHF. The CDR3, as DNA: TGTGCCAGCAGCCGGGACAACTATAATTCACCCCTCCACTTT.

This chain connects TRBV6-1 to TRBJ2-2; no firm D call. Germline values: CDR1 MNHNS, CDR2 SASEGT. V was pared by 6 bases and J by 3 bases, with 5 bases between. The CDR3 is made up of 12 amino acids. CDR3 sequence reads: CASRKYTGELFF. The CDR3 DNA is TGTGCCAGCAGGAAATACACCGGGGAGCTGTTTTTT.

This chain uses TRBV2 with TRBJ2-7, with TRBD1 identical over 7 bases. After removal of 10 bases from V and 2 bases from J, the junction contained 5 bases not matched to a gene. The germline gives CDR1 SNHLY, CDR2 FYNNEI. The CDR3 is 12 residues long. The CDR3 coding sequence is TGTGCCACCCACAGGGGCCCCTACGAGCAGTACTTC. Its translation is CATHRGPYEQYF.

The V gene is TRBV4-3, the J gene TRBJ2-2; 9 nucleotides match TRBD1. With 0 bases clipped from V and 5 bases from J, the junction kept 4 bases outside the gene matches. The CDR3 contains 16 residues. CDR1 is LGHNA and CDR2 is YSLEER in the germline V gene. The CDR3 DNA reads TGCGCCAGCAGCCAAGACGGGACAGGGCGTACCGGGGAGCTGTTTTTT. This sequence encodes CASSQDGTGRTGELFF.

J is TRBJ2-4 and V is TRBV6-5; possibly TRBD1 for D (6 bases). Trimming took off 2 bases at V and 0 bases at J, with 11 bases between the two ends. Per the germline V gene, CDR1 is MNHEY and CDR2 is SVGAGI. There are 16 residues in the CDR3. In DNA form, the CDR3 reads TGTGCCAGCAGTTACGGGGGCACATCAGCCAAAAACATTCAGTACTTC. It yields the protein CASSYGGTSAKNIQYF.

The V call is TRBV4-2, the J call TRBJ2-7, with D perhaps assigned TRBD1 or TRBD2 (5 bases each). Trimming removed 4 bases from V and 3 bases from J, with 13 bases in between. Per the germline V gene, CDR1 is LGHNA and CDR2 is YNFKEQ. The CDR3 sequence is 14 residues long. The CDR3 is CASSPGTSNYEQYF. CDR3 in DNA: TGTGCCAGCAGCCCTGGGACCAGTAACTACGAGCAGTACTTC.

The CDR3 protein is CASGSGLAGAADTQYF. The CDR3 coding sequence is TGTGCTAGTGGTTCGGGACTAGCGGGAGCCGCAGATACGCAGTATTTT. The V and J genes are TRBV12-5 and TRBJ2-3, with 14 bases lining up with TRBD2. The trim removed 4 bases at V and 4 bases at J, leaving 4 bases unmatched. This CDR3 comprises 16 residues. CDR1 is LGHNT and CDR2 is FRNRAP in the germline V gene. The variable domain in full, with the rest retrieved from reference TRBV12-5 and TRBJ2-3, is DARVTQTPRHKVTEMGQEVTMRCQPILGHNTVFWYRQTMMQGLELLAYFRNRAPLDDSGMPKDRFSAEMPDATLATLKIQPSEPRDSAVYFCASGSGLAGAADTQYFGPGTRLTVL.

The chain joins TRBV4-1 to TRBJ1-3, with D possibly matching TRBD1 (5 bases). CDR1 MGHRA and CDR2 YSYEKL come from the germline V gene. V gave up 1 base and J gave up 0 bases, with 13 bases separating them. The CDR3 sequence is 17 residues long. CDR3 DNA sequence: TGCGCCAGCAGCCAAGGCTCAGGGTTTCCCTCTGGAAACACCATATATTTT. Amino acids: CASSQGSGFPSGNTIYF.

CDR3 in DNA: TGTGCCAGCGAAACCCGGGACAGGGGTTACGGGGAGCTGTTTTTT. It translates to CASETRDRGYGELFF. The chain uses TRBV6-1 and TRBJ2-2; the match to TRBD1 covers 10 bases. V lost 8 bases, J lost 7 bases, and 10 bases stayed unmatched. The CDR3 is made up of 15 amino acids. Germline V gene sequence: CDR1 MNHNS, CDR2 SASEGT.

The gene calls are TRBV5-4 and TRBJ2-7; 7 bases map to TRBD2. This CDR3 spans 15 amino acids. The junction had 10 bases not matched to a gene; V was cut back by 4 bases and J by 3 bases. Germline V gene lookup returns CDR1 SGHNT and CDR2 YYREEE (reference sequence). The CDR3 sequence is CASSPPNGRNYEQYF. The CDR3 nucleotides are TGTGCCAGCAGCCCCCCTAACGGGAGGAACTACGAGCAGTACTTC.

The J gene is TRBJ1-5, the V gene TRBV11-2, with 8 bases matching TRBD1. The CDR3 is 15 residues long. CDR1 and CDR2 from the germline V gene are SGHAT and FQNNGV. The junction had 6 bases not matched to a gene; V was cut back by 5 bases and J by 3 bases. The DNA for the CDR3 is TGTGCCAGCAGCCCCCGGACAGGGAACAATCAGCCCCAGCATTTT. Its protein product is CASSPRTGNNQPQHF.

The sample holds many counts of this clone. V and J are TRBV11-2 and TRBJ2-6, with D tentatively TRBD2 (6 bases). The CDR3 is 13 residues long. Trimming removed 11 bases at V and 1 base at J, with 9 bases between. CDR1 is SGHAT, CDR2 FQNNGV, per germline. The CDR3 nucleotides are TGTGCCGGAGGGGAATCTGGGGCCAACGTCCTGACTTTC. This encodes CAGGESGANVLTF.

The V and J genes are TRBV5-1 and TRBJ1-4, with D perhaps TRBD1 (5 bases). This CDR3 spans 15 amino acids. Germline assignment: CDR1 SGHRS and CDR2 YFSETQ. V gave up 5 bases and J gave up 4 bases, with 15 bases separating them. In nucleotides, the CDR3 is TGCGCCAGCAGTCCCCGGGGGAGCCTTAATGAAAAACTGTTTTTT. It translates to CASSPRGSLNEKLFF.

V is TRBV6-1 and J is TRBJ2-3; D is undetermined. V lost 1 base to trimming and J lost 6 bases, with 14 bases between them. The CDR3 runs 15 residues. Looked up from germline, CDR1 is MNHNS and CDR2 is SASEGT. The CDR3 protein is CASSEGPAPSDTQYF. CDR3 nucleotide sequence: TGTGCCAGCAGTGAAGGGCCTGCGCCTTCCGATACGCAGTATTTT.

A single count supports this clone. The rearrangement uses TRBV5-4 and TRBJ2-7; 9 nucleotides agree with TRBD1. CDR1 is SGHNT, CDR2 YYREEE, per germline (reference sequence). The trim removed 3 bases at V and 3 bases at J, leaving 7 bases unmatched. This CDR3 spans 15 amino acids. CDR3 sequence reads: CASSSDRQGDYEQYF. The CDR3 nucleotides are TGTGCCAGCAGCTCCGATAGACAGGGGGACTACGAGCAGTACTTC.

This sequence joins TRBV7-2 and TRBJ2-3; 10 bases are shared with TRBD2. Trimming took 5 bases from V and 2 from J; bases not matched to a gene: 10. The V gene's germline CDR1 is SGHTA and CDR2 FQGNSA. CDR3 length: 17 residues. The CDR3 loop is CASSKTLAGGNTDTQYF. CDR3 DNA: TGTGCCAGCAGCAAAACGTTAGCGGGAGGTAACACAGATACGCAGTATTTT.

The chain carries TRBV29-1 and TRBJ1-3; D is uncertain. Germline CDR1 and CDR2: SQVTM and ANQGSEA. V lost 4 bases to trimming and J lost 0 bases, with 13 bases between them. This CDR3 comprises 15 residues. The CDR3 region is CSVVEFLTSGNTIYF. The CDR3 region has the DNA TGCAGCGTTGTGGAGTTCCTTACCTCTGGAAACACCATATATTTT.